Following are 12 T cell receptor beta chains from one sample sequenced in a study of cytomegalovirus exposure and HLA in healthy donors. Sequencing was performed with immunoSEQ multiplex PCR; in TCRdb, only in-frame clones are kept and a portion is missing. The sample consists of roughly 73,000 clones, approximately 93% of them appearing once. Sequenced input: PBMCs. The receptors were gathered from a man aged 18 to 29 in good health and CMV-seropositive.

V gene TRBV4-2 combines with J gene TRBJ2-7; a possible D gene is TRBD2 (6 bases). The germline CDR1 and CDR2 sequences are LGHNA and YNFKEQ. CDR3 size: 17 residues. V gave up 4 bases and J gave up 0 bases, with 19 bases separating them. The CDR3 DNA is TGTGCCAGCAGCCCGGGGACGGAGGGACGACTCTCCTACGAGCAGTACTTC. Translating it yields CASSPGTEGRLSYEQYF.

The chain links TRBV10-2 to TRBJ2-7, with a tentative D call TRBD2 (5 bases). Germline V lookup: CDR1 WSHSY, CDR2 SAAADI. V lost 6 bases and J lost 4, with 13 bases in between. This CDR3 is 13 amino acids long. The CDR3 spells CASRELVTYEQYF. The DNA of the CDR3 is TGCGCCAGCAGGGAACTAGTTACGTACGAGCAGTACTTC.

The chain links TRBV28 to TRBJ2-7; possible D gene TRBD1, 6 bases. V lost 6 bases and J lost 4, with 13 bases in between. Per germline, CDR1 MDHEN and CDR2 SYDVKM. This CDR3 spans 13 amino acids. The CDR3: CASSLVQGYEQYF. The CDR3 DNA reads as TGTGCCAGCAGCCTCGTTCAGGGGTACGAGCAGTACTTC. Full variable domain (remainder filled in from reference TRBV28 and TRBJ2-7): DVKVTQSSRYLVKRTGEKVFLECVQDMDHENMFWYRQDPGLGLRLIYFSYDVKMKEKGDIPEGYSVSREKKERFSLILESASTNQTSMYLCASSLVQGYEQYFGPGTRLTVT.

On this clone itself: This sample also contains other DNA sequences that code for the same CDR3. The chain uses TRBV2 and TRBJ2-7; TRBD1 might be the D (5 bases). The germline V and J ends were trimmed by 2 bases and 1 base, with 9 bases remaining between them. Per the germline V gene, CDR1 is SNHLY and CDR2 is FYNNEI. This CDR3 is 14 amino acids long. The CDR3 nucleotides are TGTGCCAGCAGTGAACAGGGCGAGTCCTACGAGCAGTACTTC. The encoded protein is CASSEQGESYEQYF.

The chain employs TRBV5-4 and TRBJ1-3; TRBD1 matches at 10 bases. The CDR3 consists of 16 residues. Germline CDR1 SGHNT, CDR2 YYREEE (reference sequence). The J segment lost 7 bases and the V segment lost 4 bases, leaving 11 bases of the junction unmatched. CDR3 region: CASSPHRSGQGNTIYF. In DNA, the CDR3 is TGTGCCAGCAGCCCCCATCGTTCGGGACAGGGGAACACCATATATTTT.

The gene calls are TRBV6-6 and TRBJ2-7; a possible D gene is TRBD1 (6 bases). The CDR3 runs 14 residues. Trimming pared 6 bases from V and 4 bases from J, leaving 16 bases between. Per germline, CDR1 MNHNY and CDR2 SVGAGI (reference sequence). DNA of the CDR3: TGTGCCAGCAGAACACAGGGAACCGCATACGAGCAGTACTTC. It yields the protein CASRTQGTAYEQYF.

The chain joins TRBV25-1 to TRBJ1-1, with D unresolved. The CDR3 is made up of 13 amino acids. Per germline, CDR1 MGHDK and CDR2 SYGVNS. Between the trimmed V and J ends, which lost 6 bases and 4 bases, there was a span of 12 bases. The chain's CDR3 is CASSEGRGTEAFF. In nucleotides, the CDR3 is TGTGCCAGCAGCGAGGGTCGCGGCACTGAAGCTTTCTTT.

Details on this clone: The identical CDR3 is also encoded by other nucleotide sequences in the sample. J is TRBJ1-1 and V is TRBV5-6, with D uncertain. V was clipped by 0 bases and J by 1 base, with 4 bases between them. This CDR3 has 13 amino acids. Germline CDR1 and CDR2: SGHDT and YYEEEE. In DNA form, the CDR3 reads TGTGCCAGCAGCTTGGGCGGGAACACTGAAGCTTTCTTT. Protein: CASSLGGNTEAFF.

The chain is built from TRBV5-1 and TRBJ1-5; a possible D gene is TRBD1 (6 bases). The germline gives CDR1 SGHRS, CDR2 YFSETQ. Trimming stripped 0 bases from V and 4 bases from J, with 14 bases between. The CDR3 sequence is 16 residues long. In DNA form, the CDR3 reads TGCGCCAGCAGCTTGGGCACCGGGACACAGAATCAGCCCCAGCATTTT. Translation gives CASSLGTGTQNQPQHF.

This clone was seen a single time. The V and J genes are TRBV28 and TRBJ2-3; D not resolved. The CDR3 sequence is 13 residues long. Trimming took off 6 bases at V and 4 bases at J, with 11 bases between the two ends. The germline V gene encodes CDR1 MDHEN and CDR2 SYDVKM. This chain's CDR3 is CASSLSIADTQYF. DNA of the CDR3: TGTGCCAGCAGCCTTAGCATCGCAGATACGCAGTATTTT.

V and J are TRBV7-3 and TRBJ1-1; D gene ambiguous. Germline assignment: CDR1 SGHTA and CDR2 FQGTGA. V was trimmed by 0 bases and J by 4 bases, leaving 6 bases between them. This CDR3 is 13 amino acids long. CDR3 sequence: CASSLTAGTEAFF. CDR3 bases: TGTGCCAGCAGCTTAACGGCGGGCACTGAAGCTTTCTTT.

The chain combines TRBV13 with TRBJ2-7, with D unresolved. Trimming removed 5 bases at V and 5 bases at J, with 10 bases between. The CDR3 is made up of 12 amino acids. In germline, CDR1 is PRHDT, CDR2 FYEKMQ (reference sequence). This chain's CDR3 is CASSPLSDEQYF. CDR3 DNA sequence: TGTGCCAGCAGCCCCCTTTCCGACGAGCAGTACTTC.